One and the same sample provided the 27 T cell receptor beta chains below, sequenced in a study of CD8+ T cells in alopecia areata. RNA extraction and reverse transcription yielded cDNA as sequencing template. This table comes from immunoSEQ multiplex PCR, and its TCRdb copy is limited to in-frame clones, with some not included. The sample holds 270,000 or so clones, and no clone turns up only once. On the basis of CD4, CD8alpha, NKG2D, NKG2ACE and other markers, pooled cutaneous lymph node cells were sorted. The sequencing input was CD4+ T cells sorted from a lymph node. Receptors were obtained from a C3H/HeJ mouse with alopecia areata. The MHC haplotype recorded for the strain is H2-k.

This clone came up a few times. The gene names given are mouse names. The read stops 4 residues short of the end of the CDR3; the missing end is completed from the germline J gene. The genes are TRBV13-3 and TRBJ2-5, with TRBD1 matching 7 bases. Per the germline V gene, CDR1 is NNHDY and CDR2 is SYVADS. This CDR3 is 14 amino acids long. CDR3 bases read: TGTGCCAGCAGTGCCAACAGGGGTCCGGAC. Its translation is CASSANRGPD. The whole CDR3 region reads CASSANRGPDTQYF.

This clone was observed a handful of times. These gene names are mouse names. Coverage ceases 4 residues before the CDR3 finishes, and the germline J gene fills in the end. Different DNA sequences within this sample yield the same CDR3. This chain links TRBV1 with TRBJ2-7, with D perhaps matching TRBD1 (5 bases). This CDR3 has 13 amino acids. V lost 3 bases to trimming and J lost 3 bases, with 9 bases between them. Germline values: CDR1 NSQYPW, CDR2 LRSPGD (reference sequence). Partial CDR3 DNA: TGCACCTGCAGTGCCCAGGGTAGCTAT. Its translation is CTCSAQGSY. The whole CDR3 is CTCSAQGSYEQYF.

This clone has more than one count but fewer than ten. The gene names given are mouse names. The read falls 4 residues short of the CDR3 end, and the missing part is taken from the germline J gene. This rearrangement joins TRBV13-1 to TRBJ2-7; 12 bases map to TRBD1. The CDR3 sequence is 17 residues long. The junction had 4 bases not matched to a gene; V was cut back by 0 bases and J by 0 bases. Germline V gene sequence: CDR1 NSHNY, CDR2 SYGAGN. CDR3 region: CASSDAGQGASSYEQYF. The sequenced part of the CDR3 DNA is TGTGCCAGCAGTGATGCGGGACAGGGGGCTAGCTCCTAT.

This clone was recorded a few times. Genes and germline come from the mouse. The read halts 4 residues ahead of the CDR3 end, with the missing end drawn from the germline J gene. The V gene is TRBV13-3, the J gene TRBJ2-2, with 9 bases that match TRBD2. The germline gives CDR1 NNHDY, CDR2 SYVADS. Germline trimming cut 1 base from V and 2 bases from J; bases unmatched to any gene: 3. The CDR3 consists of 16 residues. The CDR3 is CASSDPLGGNTGQLYF. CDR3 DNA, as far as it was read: TGTGCCAGCAGTGATCCCCTGGGGGGGAACACCGGG.

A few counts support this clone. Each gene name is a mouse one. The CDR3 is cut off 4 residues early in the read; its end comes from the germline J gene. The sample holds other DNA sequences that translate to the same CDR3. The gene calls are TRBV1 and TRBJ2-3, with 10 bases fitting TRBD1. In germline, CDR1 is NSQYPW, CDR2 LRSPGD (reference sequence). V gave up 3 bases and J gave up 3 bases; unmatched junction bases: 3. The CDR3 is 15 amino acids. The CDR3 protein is CTCSARTGGAETLYF. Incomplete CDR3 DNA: TGCACCTGCAGTGCCCGGACAGGGGGAGCAGAA.

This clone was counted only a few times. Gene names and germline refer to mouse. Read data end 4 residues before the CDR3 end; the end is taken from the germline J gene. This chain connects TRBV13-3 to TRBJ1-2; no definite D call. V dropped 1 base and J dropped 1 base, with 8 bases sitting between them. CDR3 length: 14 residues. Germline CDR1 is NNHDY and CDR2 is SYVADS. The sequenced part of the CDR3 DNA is TGTGCCAGCAGTGATTCGCCAGAAAACTCC. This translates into CASSDSPENS. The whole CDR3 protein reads CASSDSPENSDYTF.

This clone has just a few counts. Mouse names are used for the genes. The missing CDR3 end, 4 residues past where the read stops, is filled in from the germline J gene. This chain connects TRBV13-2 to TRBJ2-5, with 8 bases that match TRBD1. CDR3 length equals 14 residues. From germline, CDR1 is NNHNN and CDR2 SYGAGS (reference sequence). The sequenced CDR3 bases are TGTGCCAGCGGTGCCCAGGGGGCCGGAGAC. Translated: CASGAQGAGD. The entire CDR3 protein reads CASGAQGAGDTQYF.

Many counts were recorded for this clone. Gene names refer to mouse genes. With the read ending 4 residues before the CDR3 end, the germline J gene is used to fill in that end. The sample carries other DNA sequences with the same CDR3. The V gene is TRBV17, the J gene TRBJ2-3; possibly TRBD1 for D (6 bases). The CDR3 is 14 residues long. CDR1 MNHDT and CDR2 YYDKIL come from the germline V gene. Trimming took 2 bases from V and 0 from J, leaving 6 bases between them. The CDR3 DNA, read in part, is TGTGCTAGCAGTAGACAGGGGAGTGCAGAA. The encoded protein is CASSRQGSAE. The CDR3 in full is CASSRQGSAETLYF.

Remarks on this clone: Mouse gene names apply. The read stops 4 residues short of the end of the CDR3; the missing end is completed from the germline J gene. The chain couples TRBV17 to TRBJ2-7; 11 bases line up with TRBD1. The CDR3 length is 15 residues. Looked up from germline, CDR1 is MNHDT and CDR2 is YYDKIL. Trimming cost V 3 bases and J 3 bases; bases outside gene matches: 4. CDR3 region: CASSRGDRGFYEQYF. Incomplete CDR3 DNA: TGTGCTAGCAGTAGGGGGGACAGGGGGTTCTAT.

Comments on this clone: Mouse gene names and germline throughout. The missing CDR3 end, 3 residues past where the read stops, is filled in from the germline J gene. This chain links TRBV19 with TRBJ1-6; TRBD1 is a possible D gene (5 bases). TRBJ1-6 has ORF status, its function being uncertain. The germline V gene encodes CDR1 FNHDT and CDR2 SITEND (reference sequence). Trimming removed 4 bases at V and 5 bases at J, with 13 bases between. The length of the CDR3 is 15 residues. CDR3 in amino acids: CASSLRDGHNSPLYF. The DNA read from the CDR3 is TGTGCCAGCAGTCTCAGGGATGGTCATAATTCGCCC.

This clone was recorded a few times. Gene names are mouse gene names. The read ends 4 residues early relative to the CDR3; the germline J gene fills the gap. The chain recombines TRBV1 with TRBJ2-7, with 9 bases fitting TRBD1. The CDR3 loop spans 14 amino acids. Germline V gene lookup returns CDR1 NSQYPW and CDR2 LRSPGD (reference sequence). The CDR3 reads CTCSDRGRFDEQYF. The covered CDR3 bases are TGCACCTGCAGTGACAGGGGGCGATTCGAT.

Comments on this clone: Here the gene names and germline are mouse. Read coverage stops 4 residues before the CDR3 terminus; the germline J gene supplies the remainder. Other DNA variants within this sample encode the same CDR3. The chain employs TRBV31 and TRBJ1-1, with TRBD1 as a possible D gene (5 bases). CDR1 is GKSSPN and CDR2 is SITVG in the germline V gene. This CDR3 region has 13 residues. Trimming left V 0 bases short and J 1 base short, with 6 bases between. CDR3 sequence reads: CAWSLQGNTEVFF. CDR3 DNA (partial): TGTGCCTGGAGTCTCCAGGGGAACACA.

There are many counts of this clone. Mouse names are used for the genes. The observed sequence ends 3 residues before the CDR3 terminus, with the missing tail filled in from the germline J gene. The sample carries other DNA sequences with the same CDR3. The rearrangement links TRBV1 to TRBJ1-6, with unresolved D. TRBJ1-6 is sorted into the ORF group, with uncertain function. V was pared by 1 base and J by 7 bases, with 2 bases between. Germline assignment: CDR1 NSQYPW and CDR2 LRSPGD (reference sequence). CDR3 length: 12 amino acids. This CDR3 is CTCSAGNSPLYF. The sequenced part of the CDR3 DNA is TGCACCTGCAGTGCAGGGAATTCGCCC.

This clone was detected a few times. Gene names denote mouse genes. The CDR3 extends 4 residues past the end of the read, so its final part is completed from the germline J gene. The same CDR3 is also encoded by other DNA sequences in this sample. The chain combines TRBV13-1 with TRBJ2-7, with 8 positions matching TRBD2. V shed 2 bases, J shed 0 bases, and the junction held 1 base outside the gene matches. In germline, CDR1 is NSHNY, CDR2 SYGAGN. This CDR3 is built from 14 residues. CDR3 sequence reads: CASSEGGLSYEQYF. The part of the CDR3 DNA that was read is TGTGCCAGCAGTGAGGGGGGGCTCTCCTAT.

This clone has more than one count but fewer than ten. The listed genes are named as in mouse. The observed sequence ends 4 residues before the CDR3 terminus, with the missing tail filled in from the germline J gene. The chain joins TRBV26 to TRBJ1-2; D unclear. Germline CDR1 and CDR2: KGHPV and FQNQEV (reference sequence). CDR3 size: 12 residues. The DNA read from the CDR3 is TGTGTCCAACGACATGCAAACTCC. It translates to CVQRHANS. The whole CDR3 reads CVQRHANSDYTF.

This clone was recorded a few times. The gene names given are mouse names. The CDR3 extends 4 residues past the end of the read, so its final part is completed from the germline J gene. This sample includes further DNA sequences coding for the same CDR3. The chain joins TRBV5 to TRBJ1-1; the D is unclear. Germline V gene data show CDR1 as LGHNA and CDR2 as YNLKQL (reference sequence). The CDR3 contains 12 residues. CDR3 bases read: TGTGCCAGCAGCCAAGGAGACAAA. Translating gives CASSQGDK. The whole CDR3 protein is CASSQGDKEVFF.

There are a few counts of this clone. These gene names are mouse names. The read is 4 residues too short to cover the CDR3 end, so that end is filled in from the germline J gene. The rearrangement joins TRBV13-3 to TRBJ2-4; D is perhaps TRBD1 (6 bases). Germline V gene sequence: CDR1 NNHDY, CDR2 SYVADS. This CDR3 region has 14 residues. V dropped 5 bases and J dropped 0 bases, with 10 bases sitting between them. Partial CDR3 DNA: TGTGCCAGCAGCGTTACAGGGAGTCAAAAC. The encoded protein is CASSVTGSQN. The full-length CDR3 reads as CASSVTGSQNTLYF.

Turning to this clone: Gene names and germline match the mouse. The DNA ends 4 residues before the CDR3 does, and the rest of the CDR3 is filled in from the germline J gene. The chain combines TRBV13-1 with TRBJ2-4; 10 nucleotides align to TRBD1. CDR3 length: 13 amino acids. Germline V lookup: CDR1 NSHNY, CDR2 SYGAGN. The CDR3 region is CASSGQGANTLYF. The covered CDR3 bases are TGTGCCAGCAGTGGACAGGGGGCAAAC.

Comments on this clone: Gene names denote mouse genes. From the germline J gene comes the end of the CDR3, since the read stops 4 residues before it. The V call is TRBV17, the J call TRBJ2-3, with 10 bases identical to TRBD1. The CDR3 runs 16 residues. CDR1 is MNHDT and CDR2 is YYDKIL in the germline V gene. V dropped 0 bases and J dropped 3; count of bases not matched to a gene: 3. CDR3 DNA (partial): TGTGCTAGCAGTAGAGATCGGGGACAGGGGGCAGAA. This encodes CASSRDRGQGAE. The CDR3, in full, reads CASSRDRGQGAETLYF. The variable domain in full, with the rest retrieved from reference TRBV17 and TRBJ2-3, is DTTVKQNPRYKLARVGKPVNLICSQTMNHDTMYWYQKKPNQAPKLLLFYYDKILNREADTFEKFQSSRPNNSFCSLYIGSAGLEYSAMYLCASSRDRGQGAETLYFGSGTRLTVL.

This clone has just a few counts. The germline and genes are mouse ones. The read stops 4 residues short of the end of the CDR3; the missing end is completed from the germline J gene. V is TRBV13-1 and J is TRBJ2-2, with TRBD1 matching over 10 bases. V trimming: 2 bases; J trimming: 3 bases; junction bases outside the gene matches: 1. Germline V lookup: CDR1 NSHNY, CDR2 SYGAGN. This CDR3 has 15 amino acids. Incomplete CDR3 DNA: TGTGCCAGCAGTGAGGGGACAGGGGACACCGGG. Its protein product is CASSEGTGDTG. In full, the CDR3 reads CASSEGTGDTGQLYF.

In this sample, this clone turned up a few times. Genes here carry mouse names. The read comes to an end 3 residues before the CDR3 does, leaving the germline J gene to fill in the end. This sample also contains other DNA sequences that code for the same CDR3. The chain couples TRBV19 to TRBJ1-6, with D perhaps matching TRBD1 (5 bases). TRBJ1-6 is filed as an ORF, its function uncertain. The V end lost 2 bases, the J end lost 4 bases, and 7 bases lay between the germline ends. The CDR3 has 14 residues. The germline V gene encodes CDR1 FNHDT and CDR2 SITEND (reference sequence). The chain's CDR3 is CASSMGGYNSPLYF. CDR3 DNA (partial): TGTGCCAGCAGTATGGGGGGTTATAATTCGCCC.

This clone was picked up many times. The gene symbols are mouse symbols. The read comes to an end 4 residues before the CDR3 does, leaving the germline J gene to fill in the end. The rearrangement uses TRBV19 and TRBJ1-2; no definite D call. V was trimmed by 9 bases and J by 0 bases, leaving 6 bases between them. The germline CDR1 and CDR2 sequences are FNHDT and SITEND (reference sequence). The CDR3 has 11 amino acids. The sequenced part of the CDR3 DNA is TGTGCCAAGACACCAAACTCC. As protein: CAKTPNS. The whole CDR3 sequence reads CAKTPNSDYTF.

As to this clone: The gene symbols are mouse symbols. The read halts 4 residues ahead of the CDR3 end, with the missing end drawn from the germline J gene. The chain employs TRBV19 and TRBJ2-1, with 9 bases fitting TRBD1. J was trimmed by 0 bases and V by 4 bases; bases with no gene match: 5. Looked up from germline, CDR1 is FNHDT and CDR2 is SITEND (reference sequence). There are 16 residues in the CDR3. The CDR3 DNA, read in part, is TGTGCCAGCAGTCCGGACAGGGGAGATAACTATGCT. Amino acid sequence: CASSPDRGDNYA. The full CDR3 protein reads CASSPDRGDNYAEQFF.

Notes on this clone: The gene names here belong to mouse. CDR3 DNA, as far as it was read: TGTGCCAGCAGTGATGCTACCTGGGGAGCAGAA. It specifies CASSDATWGAE. The CDR3 as a whole reads CASSDATWGAETLYF. J is TRBJ2-3 and V is TRBV13-1; possible D gene TRBD2, 6 bases. The CDR3 end falls 4 residues outside the read, so it is completed with the germline J gene. V was cut by 0 bases and J by 3 bases, with 11 bases left in between. The CDR3 spans 15 residues. The germline V gene encodes CDR1 NSHNY and CDR2 SYGAGN.

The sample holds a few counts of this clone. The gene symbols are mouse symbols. CDR3 DNA, as far as it was read: TGTGCCAGCAGCCAAGGACTGGGGGGCGATGCT. It yields the protein CASSQGLGGDA. In full, the CDR3 reads CASSQGLGGDAEQFF. The chain combines TRBV5 with TRBJ2-1; 10 bases fit TRBD2. The read halts 4 residues ahead of the CDR3 end, with the missing end drawn from the germline J gene. This CDR3 contains 15 residues. With 1 base clipped from V and 5 bases from J, the junction kept 2 bases outside the gene matches. CDR1 LGHNA and CDR2 YNLKQL come from the germline V gene (reference sequence).

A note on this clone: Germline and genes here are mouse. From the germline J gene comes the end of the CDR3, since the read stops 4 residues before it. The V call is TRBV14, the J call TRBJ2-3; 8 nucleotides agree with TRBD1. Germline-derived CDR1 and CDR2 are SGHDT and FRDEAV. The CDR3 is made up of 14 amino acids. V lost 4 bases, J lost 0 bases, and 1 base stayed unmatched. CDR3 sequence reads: CASSRTGSAETLYF. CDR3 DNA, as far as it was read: TGTGCCAGCAGTCGGACAGGGAGTGCAGAA.

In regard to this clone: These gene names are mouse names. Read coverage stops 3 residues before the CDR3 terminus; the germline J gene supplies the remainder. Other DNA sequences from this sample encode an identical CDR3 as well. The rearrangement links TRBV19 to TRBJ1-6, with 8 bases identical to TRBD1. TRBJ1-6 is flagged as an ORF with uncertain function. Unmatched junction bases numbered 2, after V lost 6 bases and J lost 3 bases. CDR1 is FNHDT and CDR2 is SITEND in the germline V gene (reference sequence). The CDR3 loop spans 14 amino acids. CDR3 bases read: TGTGCCAGCAACGACAGGGGCTATAATTCGCCC. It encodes CASNDRGYNSP. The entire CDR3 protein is CASNDRGYNSPLYF.